These T cell receptor beta chains were read from a single sample in a study of blood T cell repertoires in COVID-19. TCRdb keeps only in-frame clones here, not all; method: immunoSEQ multiplex PCR. This sample has about 170,000 clones, with around 85% found just once. The sequencing input was peripheral blood. These receptors were obtained from a woman aged 55-69 years with COVID-19, enrolled during active disease. The CDR3 runs from the conserved cysteine through the conserved F or W. The order of the fields is V gene, D gene, J gene, clone size, CDR3 DNA, CDR3 protein. D genes are given only for firm matches. Some rows have no size entry. The others give once, few or many, or a class for an expanded clone.

v_call: TRBV7-7; d_call: TRBD2; j_call: TRBJ2-1; clone_size: few; cdr3_nt: TGTGCTAGCAGCTCAGCGGGAGGGGGAAATGAGCAGTTCTTC; cdr3_aa: CASSSAGGGNEQFF
v_call: TRBV28; d_call: -; j_call: TRBJ1-5; clone_size: -; cdr3_nt: TGTGCCACTACCGGGACACATAGCAATCAGCCCCAGCATTTT; cdr3_aa: CATTGTHSNQPQHF
v_call: TRBV19; d_call: TRBD1; j_call: TRBJ1-2; clone_size: -; cdr3_nt: TGTGCCAGTAGGGGTGCCGGGACAGGGGGCAACTATGGCTACACCTTC; cdr3_aa: CASRGAGTGGNYGYTF
v_call: TRBV5-1; d_call: TRBD1; j_call: TRBJ2-2; clone_size: -; cdr3_nt: TGCGCCAGCAGCTCGGGACAGGGACGTCGGGAGCTGTTTTTT; cdr3_aa: CASSSGQGRRELFF
v_call: TRBV9; d_call: TRBD2; j_call: TRBJ2-2; clone_size: -; cdr3_nt: TGTGCCAGCAGCGTGGGAGCGGGAGGCCGGGTTTTGGGGGAGCTGTTTTTT; cdr3_aa: CASSVGAGGRVLGELFF
v_call: TRBV27; d_call: TRBD2; j_call: TRBJ2-7; clone_size: -; cdr3_nt: TGTGCCAGCAGTTTGTCGGGAGGGGCAGAACTCTACGAGCAGTACTTC; cdr3_aa: CASSLSGGAELYEQYF
v_call: TRBV15; d_call: TRBD1; j_call: TRBJ1-5; clone_size: -; cdr3_nt: TGTGCCACCACCCCCGGGACAGCTAGCAATCAGCCCCAGCATTTT; cdr3_aa: CATTPGTASNQPQHF
v_call: TRBV19; d_call: -; j_call: TRBJ1-5; clone_size: -; cdr3_nt: TGTGCCAGTAGTCCTCATAACCCGGGACATCCGATCCTCAATCAGCCCCAGCATTTT; cdr3_aa: CASSPHNPGHPILNQPQHF
v_call: TRBV3-1/TRBV3-2; d_call: TRBD1; j_call: TRBJ1-5; clone_size: -; cdr3_nt: TGTGCCAGCAGCCCCCGGACAGGGGGCGGTCATCAGCCCCAGCATTTT; cdr3_aa: CASSPRTGGGHQPQHF
v_call: TRBV4-3; d_call: TRBD1; j_call: TRBJ1-4; clone_size: -; cdr3_nt: TGCGCCAGCAGCCGGGGGACAGGGTACGATAATGAAAAACTGTTTTTT; cdr3_aa: CASSRGTGYDNEKLFF
v_call: TRBV6-1; d_call: TRBD1; j_call: TRBJ2-7; clone_size: -; cdr3_nt: TGTGCCAGCAGTGAAACACAGGGGTCCTACGAGCAGTACTTC; cdr3_aa: CASSETQGSYEQYF
v_call: TRBV2; d_call: -; j_call: TRBJ1-4; clone_size: -; cdr3_nt: TGTGCCAGCTGCCCGGGGGGACGGCCCGAAAAACTGTTTTTT; cdr3_aa: CASCPGGRPEKLFF
v_call: TRBV20-1; d_call: -; j_call: TRBJ1-4; clone_size: -; cdr3_nt: TGCAGTGCTAGTCGTTCAGGGCTTAATGAAAAACTGTTTTTT; cdr3_aa: CSASRSGLNEKLFF
v_call: TRBV30; d_call: TRBD1; j_call: TRBJ1-6; clone_size: -; cdr3_nt: TGTGCCTGGCGGGGGACAGGGCACGGACCCCTCCACTTT; cdr3_aa: CAWRGTGHGPLHF
v_call: TRBV28; d_call: TRBD1; j_call: TRBJ1-2; clone_size: -; cdr3_nt: TGTGCCAGCAGGGGAGGGACAGGAGCTAACTATGGCTACACCTTC; cdr3_aa: CASRGGTGANYGYTF
v_call: TRBV6-5; d_call: -; j_call: TRBJ2-4; clone_size: -; cdr3_nt: TGTGCCAGCAACAGCAGGGTGGCCAAAAACATTCAGTACTTC; cdr3_aa: CASNSRVAKNIQYF
v_call: TRBV2; d_call: -; j_call: TRBJ2-1; clone_size: -; cdr3_nt: TGTGCCAGCAGCACAGGGACGCAGCAGTTCTTC; cdr3_aa: CASSTGTQQFF
v_call: TRBV7-8; d_call: TRBD2; j_call: TRBJ2-7; clone_size: -; cdr3_nt: TGTGCCAGCAGCAATAGCGGGAGCTCCTACGAGCAGTACTTC; cdr3_aa: CASSNSGSSYEQYF
v_call: TRBV6-5; d_call: -; j_call: TRBJ2-1; clone_size: -; cdr3_nt: TGTGCCAGCTTTTTCCGCGGGCATTACAATGAGCAGTTCTTC; cdr3_aa: CASFFRGHYNEQFF
v_call: TRBV5-4; d_call: -; j_call: TRBJ2-2; clone_size: -; cdr3_nt: TGTGCCAGCAGCGGACCGAGAGGGAGAGGGACCGGGGAGCTGTTTTTT; cdr3_aa: CASSGPRGRGTGELFF
v_call: TRBV6-6; d_call: TRBD1; j_call: TRBJ2-1; clone_size: -; cdr3_nt: TGTGCCAGCAGTTACTTCGGGACAGGCAATGAGCAGTTCTTC; cdr3_aa: CASSYFGTGNEQFF
v_call: TRBV10-3; d_call: -; j_call: TRBJ2-7; clone_size: -; cdr3_nt: TGTGCCATCAGTGCAGTCAGTTACGAGCAGTACTTC; cdr3_aa: CAISAVSYEQYF
v_call: TRBV6-1; d_call: -; j_call: TRBJ1-1; clone_size: -; cdr3_nt: TGTGCCAGCAGTGAAGTGAGGGTATCTGAAGCTTTCTTT; cdr3_aa: CASSEVRVSEAFF
v_call: TRBV7-8; d_call: -; j_call: TRBJ1-5; clone_size: -; cdr3_nt: TGTGCCAGCAGCTTAGGACAGGTTCAGCCCCAGCATTTT; cdr3_aa: CASSLGQVQPQHF
v_call: TRBV7-2; d_call: TRBD2; j_call: TRBJ2-1; clone_size: -; cdr3_nt: TGTGCCAGCAGCTTAGTAGGGACTAGCCGCAATGAGCAGTTCTTC; cdr3_aa: CASSLVGTSRNEQFF
v_call: TRBV6-5; d_call: -; j_call: TRBJ2-7; clone_size: -; cdr3_nt: TGTGCCAGCACCAAGCAGGGGTTACCCTACGAGCAGTACTTC; cdr3_aa: CASTKQGLPYEQYF
v_call: TRBV5-1; d_call: TRBD1; j_call: TRBJ2-7; clone_size: -; cdr3_nt: TGCGCCAGCAGCTTGGGAGACAGGGCCGAGCAGTACTTC; cdr3_aa: CASSLGDRAEQYF
v_call: TRBV6-5; d_call: TRBD1; j_call: TRBJ1-2; clone_size: -; cdr3_nt: TGTGCCAGCAGTTTGGGACAGTCCCTCTTC; cdr3_aa: CASSLGQSLF
v_call: TRBV7-2; d_call: -; j_call: TRBJ1-5; clone_size: -; cdr3_nt: TGTGCCAGCAGCCGACAGATCAATCAGCCCCAGCATTTT; cdr3_aa: CASSRQINQPQHF
v_call: TRBV9; d_call: -; j_call: TRBJ2-1; clone_size: -; cdr3_nt: TGTGCCAGCAGCGTAGGGACTAATGAGCAGTTCTTC; cdr3_aa: CASSVGTNEQFF
v_call: TRBV6-6; d_call: -; j_call: TRBJ2-5; clone_size: -; cdr3_nt: TGTGCCAGCGGGCGGGGCCAAGAGACCCAGTACTTC; cdr3_aa: CASGRGQETQYF
v_call: TRBV19; d_call: -; j_call: TRBJ1-2; clone_size: -; cdr3_nt: TGTGCCAGTAGATCGCCTGGGGCAGGCGGCTACACCTTC; cdr3_aa: CASRSPGAGGYTF
v_call: TRBV29-1; d_call: TRBD1; j_call: TRBJ2-7; clone_size: -; cdr3_nt: TGCAGCGTTGGAGCGGACAGGGGATACTACGAGCAGTACTTC; cdr3_aa: CSVGADRGYYEQYF
v_call: TRBV4-2; d_call: TRBD2; j_call: TRBJ2-1; clone_size: -; cdr3_nt: TGTGCCAGCAGCCAAGTTGGTGGGAGGGTGGTCAATGAGCAGTTCTTC; cdr3_aa: CASSQVGGRVVNEQFF
v_call: TRBV7-9; d_call: -; j_call: TRBJ1-3; clone_size: -; cdr3_nt: TGTGCCAGTGAGCGGGCTGGAAACACCATATATTTT; cdr3_aa: CASERAGNTIYF
v_call: TRBV2; d_call: TRBD2; j_call: TRBJ2-2; clone_size: -; cdr3_nt: TGTGCCAGCACGCTAGCGGGAATTGCAGGGGAGCTGTTTTTT; cdr3_aa: CASTLAGIAGELFF
v_call: TRBV4-3; d_call: TRBD1; j_call: TRBJ2-7; clone_size: -; cdr3_nt: TGCGCCAGCAGCCGCTTAACAGGGGTAATATACGAGCAGTACTTC; cdr3_aa: CASSRLTGVIYEQYF
v_call: TRBV19; d_call: TRBD1; j_call: TRBJ1-2; clone_size: -; cdr3_nt: TGTGCCAGTAGTCCCGGACAGGGGGTCGTCTATGGCTACACCTTC; cdr3_aa: CASSPGQGVVYGYTF
v_call: TRBV3-1/TRBV3-2; d_call: TRBD1; j_call: TRBJ1-4; clone_size: -; cdr3_nt: TGTGCCAGCAGCCTCGTTGGACAGGGACGCGTAAGCGAGGTAGAGGGAAAAGATGAAAAACTGTTTTTT; cdr3_aa: CASSLVGQGRVSEVEGKDEKLFF
v_call: TRBV5-1; d_call: TRBD1; j_call: TRBJ1-4; clone_size: once; cdr3_nt: TGCGCCAGCAGCGGACAGGGGTTCACTAATGAAAAACTGTTTTTT; cdr3_aa: CASSGQGFTNEKLFF
v_call: TRBV9; d_call: -; j_call: TRBJ2-1; clone_size: -; cdr3_nt: TGTGCCAGCAGCTCGCGTGCGGAAAACAATGAGCAGTTCTTC; cdr3_aa: CASSSRAENNEQFF
v_call: TRBV29-1; d_call: -; j_call: TRBJ1-2; clone_size: -; cdr3_nt: TGCAGCGTTGGTCAGGGCCCGAACTATGGCTACACCTTC; cdr3_aa: CSVGQGPNYGYTF
v_call: TRBV29-1; d_call: -; j_call: TRBJ2-2; clone_size: -; cdr3_nt: TGCAGCGTTGATAATAGGGGGTCGGACACCGGGGAGCTGTTTTTT; cdr3_aa: CSVDNRGSDTGELFF
v_call: TRBV6-2/TRBV6-3; d_call: TRBD1; j_call: TRBJ1-2; clone_size: -; cdr3_nt: TGTGCCAGCAGTTACGTGGCAGGGGGCCTCTATGGCTACACCTTC; cdr3_aa: CASSYVAGGLYGYTF
v_call: TRBV10-3; d_call: TRBD1; j_call: TRBJ1-2; clone_size: -; cdr3_nt: TGTGCCATCAGTGAGTCAGGGACAGGGCGCTATGGCTACACCTTC; cdr3_aa: CAISESGTGRYGYTF
v_call: TRBV7-2; d_call: -; j_call: TRBJ1-2; clone_size: -; cdr3_nt: TGTGCCAGCAGCTTAGCGGGGCAGGTCTATGGCTACACCTTC; cdr3_aa: CASSLAGQVYGYTF
v_call: TRBV5-8; d_call: -; j_call: TRBJ1-1; clone_size: few; cdr3_nt: TGTGCCAGCAGCTTAGAGGGATGGGGGGTCGCTTTCTTT; cdr3_aa: CASSLEGWGVAFF
v_call: TRBV5-4; d_call: TRBD1; j_call: TRBJ1-5; clone_size: -; cdr3_nt: TGTGCCAGCAGCTTGGGTACAGGGGCGCGCAATCAGCCCCAGCATTTT; cdr3_aa: CASSLGTGARNQPQHF
v_call: TRBV27; d_call: TRBD2; j_call: TRBJ2-7; clone_size: -; cdr3_nt: TGTGCCAGCAGTCCAAGACTAGCGGGGACCTACGAGCAGTACTTC; cdr3_aa: CASSPRLAGTYEQYF
v_call: TRBV3-1/TRBV3-2; d_call: TRBD2; j_call: TRBJ2-3; clone_size: -; cdr3_nt: TGTGCCAGCAGCCAATCTGGAGCGGGGACAGATACGCAGTATTTT; cdr3_aa: CASSQSGAGTDTQYF
v_call: TRBV5-4; d_call: TRBD2; j_call: TRBJ2-7; clone_size: -; cdr3_nt: TGTGCCAGCACCCACGTTCCTACCGGGAGGCTTGAGAGCGAGCAGTACTTC; cdr3_aa: CASTHVPTGRLESEQYF
v_call: TRBV10-1; d_call: -; j_call: TRBJ2-2; clone_size: -; cdr3_nt: TGCGCCAGCAGTCGGCAGGTTCGGAACGGGGAGCTGTTTTTT; cdr3_aa: CASSRQVRNGELFF
v_call: TRBV19; d_call: TRBD1; j_call: TRBJ2-5; clone_size: -; cdr3_nt: TGTGCCAGTAGTATCTCTTCCAGGGGGGAGACCCAGTACTTC; cdr3_aa: CASSISSRGETQYF
v_call: TRBV11-1; d_call: -; j_call: TRBJ2-7; clone_size: -; cdr3_nt: TGTGCCAGCAGCCTTGCGGGGCGGAGGTCCGGCGAGCAGTACTTC; cdr3_aa: CASSLAGRRSGEQYF
v_call: TRBV19; d_call: -; j_call: TRBJ2-2; clone_size: -; cdr3_nt: TGTGCCAGTAGCACACAGGGATCCGGGGAGCTGTTTTTT; cdr3_aa: CASSTQGSGELFF
v_call: TRBV12-5; d_call: -; j_call: TRBJ1-5; clone_size: few; cdr3_nt: TGTGCTAGTGGTACCGGCCACAGAAATCAGCCCCAGCATTTT; cdr3_aa: CASGTGHRNQPQHF
v_call: TRBV12-3/TRBV12-4; d_call: -; j_call: TRBJ1-1; clone_size: -; cdr3_nt: TGTGCCAGCAGTTCTACGGGGACTGAAGCTTTCTTT; cdr3_aa: CASSSTGTEAFF